The next 32 T cell receptor beta chains were all read from a single sample in a study of blood T cell repertoires in COVID-19. Assay used: immunoSEQ multiplex PCR; TCRdb lists only in-frame clones, some missing. The table shows roughly 500,000 clones, with roughly nine tenths occurring only once. Input material: peripheral blood. The receptors come from a man in his late teens or twenties with COVID-19, enrolled during active disease.

This chain uses TRBV14 with TRBJ2-7, with TRBD1 matching over 7 bases. V trimming: 4 bases; J trimming: 6 bases; junction bases outside the gene matches: 12. The CDR3 length is 15 residues. In germline, CDR1 is SGHDN, CDR2 FVKESK. The CDR3 DNA follows: TGTGCCAGCAGCCGCTTGGTGACAGGGCTCGGCGAGCAGTACTTC. Residues: CASSRLVTGLGEQYF.

The CDR3 region is CASSVNREQYF. CDR3 bases: TGTGCCAGCAGCGTAAATCGCGAGCAGTACTTC. The V gene is TRBV12-3 or TRBV12-4, the J gene TRBJ2-7, with no clear D. The V and J ends lost 6 bases and 6 bases respectively, with 9 bases between them. The CDR3 contains 11 residues.

The genes are TRBV19 and TRBJ1-5, with 7 bases fitting TRBD1. The V gene end was trimmed by 3 bases and the J gene end by 3 bases; junction bases not matched to a gene: 8. This CDR3 contains 16 residues. The germline CDR1 and CDR2 sequences are LNHDA and SQIVND (reference sequence). Written as DNA, the CDR3 is TGTGCCAGTAGTATCGGGGGCAGGGGGGTCAATCAGCCCCAGCATTTT. Translated, it gives CASSIGGRGVNQPQHF.

V and J are TRBV19 and TRBJ1-1; TRBD1 might be the D (6 bases). Germline V gene sequence: CDR1 LNHDA, CDR2 SQIVND (reference sequence). V shed 0 bases and J shed 8 bases, with 13 bases lying between them. This CDR3 is built from 14 residues. CDR3 bases: TGTGCCAGTAGTATAGATCCGGACAGAACAGAAGCTTTCTTT. The encoded protein is CASSIDPDRTEAFF.

This chain connects TRBV11-2 to TRBJ2-4; 10 nucleotides line up with TRBD2. Germline V lookup: CDR1 SGHAT, CDR2 FQNNGV. This CDR3 comprises 15 residues. Trimming at V came to 4 bases and at J to 4 bases, leaving 4 bases not matched to a gene. CDR3 sequence reads: CASSSFSGGKNIQYF. The CDR3 DNA reads TGTGCCAGCAGCTCTTTTAGCGGGGGGAAAAACATTCAGTACTTC.

The V gene is TRBV5-6, the J gene TRBJ1-4, with TRBD1 matching over 8 bases. With V trimmed by 4 bases and J by 5 bases, 16 bases remained unmatched. The CDR3 is 18 residues long. Germline V gene sequence: CDR1 SGHDT, CDR2 YYEEEE. CDR3 amino acids: CASSGAGQEDTKNEKLFF. CDR3 in DNA: TGTGCCAGCAGCGGGGCGGGACAGGAGGATACAAAGAATGAAAAACTGTTTTTT.

This clone was counted once. V and J are TRBV19 and TRBJ1-4; D gene ambiguous. The V and J ends lost 7 bases and 5 bases respectively, with 5 bases between them. CDR3 length equals 11 residues. Germline CDR1 and CDR2: LNHDA and SQIVND (reference sequence). For the CDR3, the DNA is TGTGCCAGTACCGCGAATGAAAAACTGTTTTTT. Protein sequence: CASTANEKLFF. Together with reference TRBV19 and TRBJ1-4, the CDR3 gives the full variable domain: DGGITQSPKYLFRKEGQNVTLSCEQNLNHDAMYWYRQDPGQGLRLIYYSQIVNDFQKGDIAEGYSVSREKKESFPLTVTSAQKNPTAFYLCASTANEKLFFGSGTQLSVL.

V is TRBV3-1 (or the pseudogene TRBV3-2) and J is TRBJ1-2; D is ambiguous. The CDR3 sequence is 14 residues long. Germline V lookup: CDR1 LGHDT, CDR2 YNNKEL (reference sequence). V was trimmed by 0 bases and J by 2 bases, leaving 7 bases between them. Here the CDR3 DNA reads TGTGCCAGCAGCCAAGATGAACGGAACTATGGCTACACCTTC. It is translated as CASSQDERNYGYTF.

The genes are TRBV9 and TRBJ2-2, with 7 bases aligning to TRBD1. J lost 6 bases, V lost 3 bases, and 5 bases had no gene match. The germline V gene encodes CDR1 SGDLS and CDR2 YYNGEE. This CDR3 comprises 14 residues. DNA of the CDR3: TGTGCCAGCAGCGACAGGGGTACGTCCGGGGAGCTGTTTTTT. Protein sequence: CASSDRGTSGELFF.

J is TRBJ1-2 and V is TRBV5-8; no clear D gene. Trimming left V 5 bases short and J 4 bases short, with 12 bases between. CDR3 length: 13 amino acids. Germline V gives CDR1 SGHTS, CDR2 YDEGEE. The CDR3 bases are TGTGCCAGCAGTCCTGGAGAGGGCTATGGCTACACCTTC. It is translated as CASSPGEGYGYTF.

The chain links TRBV13 to TRBJ2-7; no firm D call. Germline-derived CDR1 and CDR2 are PRHDT and FYEKMQ (reference sequence). The CDR3 has 15 amino acids. Trimming stripped 2 bases from V and 2 bases from J, with 13 bases between. The CDR3, as DNA: TGTGCCAGCAGCTTAAGTTCGGGTAACCCCTACGAGCAGTACTTC. It yields the protein CASSLSSGNPYEQYF. Based on the CDR3 plus reference TRBV13 and TRBJ2-7, the full variable domain is AAGVIQSPRHLIKEKRETATLKCYPIPRHDTVYWYQQGPGQDPQFLISFYEKMQSDKGSIPDRFSAQQFSDYHSELNMSSLELGDSALYFCASSLSSGNPYEQYFGPGTRLTVT.

The chain employs TRBV6-6 and TRBJ1-1; D possibly corresponds to TRBD1 (5 bases). Per germline, CDR1 MNHNY and CDR2 SVGAGI (reference sequence). Between the trimmed V and J ends, which lost 2 bases and 6 bases, there was a span of 10 bases. CDR3 length: 13 residues. The CDR3 sequence is CASSYDEGAEAFF. The CDR3 DNA follows: TGTGCCAGCAGTTACGACGAAGGGGCTGAAGCTTTCTTT.

V gene TRBV7-3 combines with J gene TRBJ2-2, with unresolved D. Trimming took 5 bases from V and 1 from J, leaving 8 bases between them. The CDR3 is 14 residues long. Germline CDR1 is SGHTA and CDR2 is FQGTGA. The CDR3 DNA reads as TGTGCCAGCAGCCCCCGACAGAACACCGGGGAGCTGTTTTTT. It yields the protein CASSPRQNTGELFF.

The V call is TRBV19, the J call TRBJ2-3; the D gene is possibly TRBD2 (5 bases). The CDR3 is made up of 16 amino acids. Germline lookup yields CDR1 LNHDA and CDR2 SQIVND (reference sequence). V shed 5 bases and J shed 3 bases, with 18 bases lying between them. Written as DNA, the CDR3 is TGTGCCAGTAGTCTTGCGGGTGGGCAAGGTACAGATACGCAGTATTTT. It is translated as CASSLAGGQGTDTQYF.

The count of this clone is one. This chain joins TRBV9 and TRBJ1-2; D uncertain. Trimming took off 4 bases at V and 5 bases at J, with 12 bases between the two ends. This CDR3 comprises 13 residues. Looked up from germline, CDR1 is SGDLS and CDR2 is YYNGEE. CDR3: CASSPSEAYGYTF. In DNA, the CDR3 is TGTGCCAGCAGCCCTTCGGAGGCGTATGGCTACACCTTC.

This clone was counted only a few times. The chain's CDR3 is CASSPRLAGGRGTYEQYF. CDR3 coding DNA: TGTGCCAGCAGCCCGCGACTAGCGGGAGGGCGGGGGACCTACGAGCAGTACTTC. This sequence joins TRBV7-9 and TRBJ2-7; 14 bases are a match to TRBD2. CDR1 and CDR2 from the germline V gene are SEHNR and FQNEAQ (reference sequence). CDR3 length equals 18 residues. V lost 5 bases to trimming and J lost 2 bases; unmatched junction nucleotides: 11.

The chain uses TRBV5-1 and TRBJ1-1, with TRBD1 as a possible D gene (6 bases). This CDR3 spans 14 amino acids. Germline assignment: CDR1 SGHRS and CDR2 YFSETQ. The V gene lost 4 bases and the J gene lost 4 bases, with 14 bases spanning the gap. The chain's CDR3 is CASSEGDTGTEAFF. In DNA form, the CDR3 reads TGCGCCAGCAGCGAGGGGGATACGGGCACTGAAGCTTTCTTT.

J is TRBJ2-7 and V is TRBV5-8; D unresolved. The germline V gene encodes CDR1 SGHTS and CDR2 YDEGEE. V lost 0 bases to trimming and J lost 1 base, with 5 bases between them. This CDR3 comprises 13 residues. The CDR3 DNA sequence: TGTGCCAGCAGCTTGGCCAGTTCCTACGAGCAGTACTTC. As protein: CASSLASSYEQYF.

The rearrangement uses TRBV9 and TRBJ1-1; D is ambiguous. V was shortened by 1 base and J by 8 bases, with 15 bases between the two germline ends. The CDR3 loop spans 14 amino acids. The germline CDR1 and CDR2 sequences are SGDLS and YYNGEE. This CDR3 is CASSVIGGRTEAFF. The DNA for the CDR3 is TGTGCCAGCAGCGTAATAGGAGGGAGAACGGAAGCTTTCTTT.

This chain uses TRBV6-5 with TRBJ1-2, with TRBD1 identical over 8 bases. The CDR3 is made up of 14 amino acids. Trimming removed 6 bases from V and 8 bases from J; junction bases left unmatched: 11. Germline V CDR1 and CDR2: MNHEY, SVGAGI. CDR3 residues: CASRIDRGEGGYTF. As DNA, the CDR3 is TGTGCCAGCAGGATAGACAGGGGTGAGGGCGGCTACACCTTC.

This sequence joins TRBV19 and TRBJ1-4; 7 nucleotides match TRBD1. The trim removed 7 bases at V and 6 bases at J, leaving 5 bases unmatched. Looked up from germline, CDR1 is LNHDA and CDR2 is SQIVND (reference sequence). The CDR3 spans 13 residues. The DNA of the CDR3 is TGTGCCAGTAAAGAAGGGACAGATGAAAAACTGTTTTTT. Protein product: CASKEGTDEKLFF.

V usage is TRBV5-4 and J usage is TRBJ2-4, with 13 nucleotides matching TRBD2. Per germline, CDR1 SGHNT and CDR2 YYREEE (reference sequence). The CDR3 has 18 amino acids. The trim removed 4 bases at V and 0 bases at J, leaving 7 bases unmatched. The CDR3: CASSPQLAGGPAKNIQYF. In DNA, the CDR3 is TGTGCCAGCAGCCCACAACTAGCGGGAGGGCCAGCCAAAAACATTCAGTACTTC.

The chain recombines TRBV27 with TRBJ2-7, with TRBD1 identical over 8 bases. The CDR3 is 14 residues long. Germline V gene sequence: CDR1 MNHEY, CDR2 SMNVEV (reference sequence). With 3 bases clipped from V and 3 bases from J, the junction kept 4 bases outside the gene matches. CDR3 sequence (DNA): TGTGCCAGCAGTTTTGCAGGGGGCCTCTACGAGCAGTACTTC. Its protein is CASSFAGGLYEQYF.

This clone turned up a few times. V usage is TRBV19 and J usage is TRBJ2-2; D may be TRBD1 (6 bases). The ends were cut back, 6 bases at V and 7 bases at J, with 9 bases in the middle. This CDR3 region has 12 residues. Germline V gene sequence: CDR1 LNHDA, CDR2 SQIVND (reference sequence). This CDR3 is CASRGAYGELFF. The CDR3 DNA reads as TGTGCCAGTAGGGGGGCCTACGGGGAGCTGTTTTTT.

The gene calls are TRBV5-6 and TRBJ1-5; 7 bases agree with TRBD1. The CDR3 is 15 residues long. From germline, CDR1 is SGHDT and CDR2 YYEEEE. Germline trimming cut 3 bases from V and 5 bases from J; bases unmatched to any gene: 8. CDR3 sequence (DNA): TGTGCCAGCAGCTACGGGACAGCCCACCATCAGCCCCAGCATTTT. Protein sequence: CASSYGTAHHQPQHF.

V is TRBV19 and J is TRBJ2-7, with D perhaps matching TRBD2 (6 bases). CDR1 and CDR2 (germline): LNHDA, SQIVND (reference sequence). The CDR3 runs to 14 residues. Trimming removed 8 bases at V and 0 bases at J, with 14 bases between. The CDR3 nucleotides read TGTGCCAGTGCCTACGGGACTGGCTCCTACGAGCAGTACTTC. Residues: CASAYGTGSYEQYF.

This sequence joins TRBV5-4 and TRBJ2-3; 13 positions agree with TRBD2. Germline V CDR1 and CDR2: SGHNT, YYREEE (reference sequence). Unmatched junction bases numbered 7, after V lost 4 bases and J lost 2 bases. The CDR3 is made up of 17 amino acids. CDR3 nucleotide sequence: TGTGCCAGCAGCCTGACTAGCGGGGGGTTTCTCACAGATACGCAGTATTTT. Amino acid sequence: CASSLTSGGFLTDTQYF.

The rearrangement joins TRBV27 to TRBJ2-5, with TRBD2 matching 13 bases. Germline CDR1 MNHEY, CDR2 SMNVEV (reference sequence). The CDR3 has 16 amino acids. V lost 6 bases and J lost 9; bases outside the gene matches: 13. Here the CDR3 reads CASSQGLAGIMGAQYF. The CDR3 DNA reads as TGTGCCAGCAGCCAGGGACTAGCGGGGATAATGGGGGCCCAGTACTTC.

This chain joins TRBV7-9 and TRBJ2-5; the D gene is possibly TRBD2 (7 bases). CDR1 is SEHNR, CDR2 FQNEAQ, per germline (reference sequence). The CDR3 has 15 amino acids. V was trimmed by 4 bases and J by 5 bases, leaving 17 bases between them. DNA of the CDR3: TGTGCCAGCAGCTCTAGGACGGGGGGCGCTGAGACCCAGTACTTC. This sequence encodes CASSSRTGGAETQYF. The full variable domain, rest sourced from reference TRBV7-9 and TRBJ2-5, is DTGVSQNPRHKITKRGQNVTFRCDPISEHNRLYWYRQTLGQGPEFLTYFQNEAQLEKSRLLSDRFSAERPKGSFSTLEIQRTEQGDSAMYLCASSSRTGGAETQYFGPGTRLLVL.

This chain uses TRBV27 with TRBJ1-1, with D maybe TRBD1 (5 bases). There are 13 residues in the CDR3. Germline V gene lookup returns CDR1 MNHEY and CDR2 SMNVEV (reference sequence). Trimming cost V 5 bases and J 7 bases, with 14 bases left between them. CDR3 in amino acids: CASSPGGGGEAFF. For the CDR3, the DNA is TGTGCCAGCAGTCCCGGTGGGGGGGGTGAAGCTTTCTTT.

The chain uses TRBV27 and TRBJ2-1, with a possible D match to TRBD2 (6 bases). The CDR3 consists of 14 residues. V lost 2 bases and J 9 bases, leaving 14 bases between the germline ends. Per the germline V gene, CDR1 is MNHEY and CDR2 is SMNVEV (reference sequence). CDR3 sequence reads: CASSLIGGRGEQFF. CDR3 in DNA: TGTGCCAGCAGTTTAATCGGGGGACGGGGTGAGCAGTTCTTC.

This chain connects TRBV10-3 to TRBJ2-3, with D possibly matching TRBD2 (7 bases). The germline gives CDR1 ENHRY, CDR2 SYGVKD. This CDR3 has 13 amino acids. The V and J ends lost 8 bases and 6 bases respectively, with 15 bases between them. CDR3 residues: CAIRGATTDTQYF. DNA of the CDR3: TGTGCCATCCGGGGGGCCACTACCGATACGCAGTATTTT.